This TCR beta chain emerged from a study of beta chain features in type 1 diabetes. Study-wide findings and caveats: The naive, central memory and Treg TCRB repertoires of patients appeared to be more similar to one another than those of healthy donors. Patients with Type 1 diabetes showed moderately but significantly shorter TCRB CDR3s in all four CD4+ subsets.

Regarding this clone: Its antigen remains unknown.

Staining for CD45RO/CCR7/CD25/CD127/CD95/CD27 allowed sorting of CD4+ naive, central memory, regulatory and stem cell-like memory cells. cDNA synthesis used the whole RNA isolate, giving expressed TCRB sequences. Data came from immunoSEQ multiplex PCR; TCRdb stores just in-frame clones and leaves some out. The profile shows approximately 150,000 clones, about 9.7% of them singletons. Germline V gene data show CDR1 as MNHEY and CDR2 as SVGAGI. V was shortened by 7 bases and J by 6 bases, with 10 bases between the two germline ends. The CDR3 has 12 amino acids. The rearrangement uses TRBV6-5 and TRBJ1-5; D is ambiguous. The TCR originated in a woman aged 40 to 50 in good health. Source material: central memory CD4+ T cells from blood. The CDR3 sequence: CASTHGVQPQHF. CDR3 bases: TGTGCCAGCACCCACGGGGTTCAGCCCCAGCATTTT.